The 13 T cell receptor beta chains below come from one sample, sequenced in a study of T cells in Graves' hyperthyroidism and ophthalmopathy (dated by TCRdb to 2018 to 2020). Library generation was performed with multiplex PCR. The sample was run on an Illumina HiSeq 2000. The TCR beta CDR3 regions were amplified from RNA transcripts. The first round of RT-PCR for the TCR CDR3 was performed with the HTBI primer set and the Qiagen OneStep RT-PCR kit. The raw public data were reprocessed by TCRdb itself: fastp quality trimming at Q25, MiXCR clonotype calling, in-frame beta chains only. CDR3 protein sequences are deduplicated, and each keeps its most common genes and DNA. Within this sample are 600,000 or so distinct CDR3 sequences, with roughly 14% of them counted one time only. About an eighth of the sample rests with the top ten. Sequencing was performed on blood. These receptors all stem from a woman in her 50s with Graves' ophthalmopathy.

In this sample, this clonotype turned up a few times. The chain employs TRBV4-2 and TRBJ2-3; maybe TRBD1 (6 bases). The CDR3 is 14 residues long. Trimming pared 0 bases from V and 4 bases from J, leaving 8 bases between. The V gene's germline CDR1 is LGHNA and CDR2 YNFKEQ. CDR3 in amino acids: CASSQDPGADTQYF. Written as DNA, the CDR3 is TGTGCCAGCAGCCAAGACCCAGGGGCAGATACGCAGTATTTT.

This chain links TRBV24-1 with TRBJ2-3; 12 bases are shared with TRBD2. The CDR3 length is 17 residues. The junction had 6 bases not matched to a gene; V was cut back by 0 bases and J by 6 bases. Germline CDR1 KGHDR, CDR2 SFDVKD. CDR3 in DNA: TGTGCCACCAGTGATTTGGTTGGAACTAGCGGGAGGGATACGCAGTATTTT. It codes for CATSDLVGTSGRDTQYF.

For this clonotype: At one of its ends the junction is not consistent with the germline gene, which may arise from a read error. V usage is TRBV9 and J usage is TRBJ2-7, with 8 positions matching TRBD1. CDR1 is SGDLS, CDR2 YYNGEE, per germline. This CDR3 has 15 amino acids. In DNA form, the CDR3 reads TGTGCCAGCAGCGTAGGGGCTCAGGGGGCCTACGAGCGGTACTTC. Translated, it gives CASSVGAQGAYERYF.

This clonotype has ten or more counts. This chain uses TRBV7-6 with TRBJ1-1; 7 bases are a match to TRBD1. Germline CDR1 is SGHVS and CDR2 is FNYEAQ. Losses at the gene ends were 5 bases for V and 2 bases for J; bases not matched to a gene: 8. The length of the CDR3 is 15 residues. Here the CDR3 DNA reads TGTGCCAGCAGCCAACGCCGACAGGGCAACACTGAAGCTTTCTTT. It specifies CASSQRRQGNTEAFF.

This clonotype appeared many times. This chain uses TRBV12-3 or TRBV12-4 with TRBJ2-1; TRBD2 matches at 9 bases. V was clipped by 2 bases and J by 6 bases; unmatched bases: 5. The CDR3 is made up of 15 amino acids. CDR3 nucleotide sequence: TGTGCCAGCAGTTTACTCCTAGCGGGATCCAATGAGCAGTTCTTC. Amino acids: CASSLLLAGSNEQFF.

This clonotype was recorded many times. The genes are TRBV18 and TRBJ2-5; unclear D gene. With 0 bases removed from V and 5 bases from J, the gap between germline ends came to 7 bases. Germline CDR1 and CDR2: KGHSH and LQKENI. The CDR3 is 13 amino acids. The CDR3 is CASSPPALETQYF. The DNA of the CDR3 is TGTGCCAGCTCACCACCGGCTTTGGAGACCCAGTACTTC.

This clonotype was found many times. The genes are TRBV7-9 and TRBJ1-1; D is possibly TRBD1 (6 bases). There are 17 residues in the CDR3. Per the germline V gene, CDR1 is SEHNR and CDR2 is FQNEAQ (reference sequence). Trimming stripped 1 base from V and 3 bases from J, with 18 bases between. This CDR3 reads CASSLVQWGRGYTEAFF. The CDR3 nucleotides read TGTGCCAGCAGCTTAGTTCAGTGGGGCAGGGGTTACACTGAAGCTTTCTTT.

This clonotype was counted only a few times. The chain employs TRBV19 and TRBJ1-5; 11 nucleotides align to TRBD1. With V trimmed by 3 bases and J by 7 bases, 11 bases remained unmatched. The CDR3 has 17 residues. Germline lookup yields CDR1 LNHDA and CDR2 SQIVND (reference sequence). The CDR3 loop is CASSILPGQGGRQPQHF. The CDR3, as DNA: TGTGCCAGTAGTATCTTACCGGGACAGGGGGGTCGGCAGCCCCAGCATTTT.

In its sample, this clonotype was seen many times. The chain couples TRBV7-3 to TRBJ2-7, with 11 bases matching TRBD1. After removal of 4 bases from V and 5 bases from J, the junction contained 4 bases not matched to a gene. From germline, CDR1 is SGHTA and CDR2 FQGTGA. The CDR3 runs to 14 residues. CDR3 protein: CASSSRDRGDEQYF. In DNA, the CDR3 is TGTGCCAGCAGCTCGAGGGACAGGGGGGACGAGCAGTACTTC.

The chain employs TRBV4-3 and TRBJ1-1, with D possibly TRBD1 on 6 matching bases. In germline, CDR1 is LGHNA, CDR2 YSLEER. This CDR3 is built from 15 residues. The germline V and J ends were trimmed by 1 base and 2 bases, with 11 bases remaining between them. In DNA form, the CDR3 reads TGCGCCAGCAGCCAAGCGCACAGGGAAAACACTGAAGCTTTCTTT. This gives the protein CASSQAHRENTEAFF.

Ten or more counts support this clonotype. The CDR3 protein is CASKMGQGAYEQYF. For the CDR3, the DNA is TGTGCCAGCAAGATGGGACAGGGGGCTTACGAGCAGTACTTC. The chain recombines TRBV7-2 with TRBJ2-7; 12 bases map to TRBD1. After removal of 7 bases from V and 4 bases from J, the junction contained 5 bases not matched to a gene. Germline CDR1 reads SGHTA; CDR2 reads FQGNSA. This CDR3 is built from 14 residues.

The chain links TRBV29-1 to TRBJ2-4; 9 nucleotides align to TRBD1. The V and J ends lost 6 bases and 7 bases, in that order; junction bases with no gene match: 10. Germline CDR1 SQVTM, CDR2 ANQGSEA. The CDR3 totals 14 residues. CDR3 DNA: TGCAGCGTAACCTCCGGGACAGGGTTCAACATTCAGTACTTC. Amino acids: CSVTSGTGFNIQYF.

The chain has TRBV9 and TRBJ2-7; D possibly matches TRBD1 or TRBD2 (5 bases each). V dropped 4 bases and J dropped 3 bases, with 14 bases sitting between them. The CDR3 has 14 residues. CDR1 is SGDLS and CDR2 is YYNGEE in the germline V gene. The CDR3 spells CASSLRDENYEQYF. DNA of the CDR3: TGTGCCAGCAGCCTTAGGGACGAAAACTACGAGCAGTACTTC.